Shown below are 22 T cell receptor beta chains from a single sample sequenced in a study of T cell responses to AZD1222 COVID-19 vaccine. Clones were sequenced by immunoSEQ multiplex PCR, and TCRdb holds only the in-frame ones, with some missing. The sample has around 100,000 clones, roughly 88% seen once; the top ten hold roughly 5%. The specimen was peripheral blood, collected on day 0 of AZD1222 vaccination. The receptors stem from an adult in good health.

The chain employs TRBV2 and TRBJ2-7; D unresolved. Trimming shortened V by 3 bases and J by 2 bases, and 5 bases separated the two germline ends. Germline CDR1 reads SNHLY; CDR2 reads FYNNEI. CDR3 size: 12 residues. CDR3 sequence: CASSEPPYEQYF. The CDR3 DNA is TGTGCCAGCAGTGAGCCCCCCTACGAGCAGTACTTC.

The CDR3 nucleotides are TGTGCCATCAGTGAGACTAGGCCTCTCTACAATGAGCAGTTCTTC. Its translation: CAISETRPLYNEQFF. The chain uses TRBV10-3 and TRBJ2-1, with D possibly TRBD2 on 5 matching bases. V was cut by 2 bases and J by 3 bases, with 11 bases left in between. CDR3 length: 15 amino acids. Per germline, CDR1 ENHRY and CDR2 SYGVKD.

This sequence joins TRBV4-3 and TRBJ2-7, with D possibly being TRBD1 or TRBD2 (5 bases each). The germline gives CDR1 LGHNA, CDR2 YSLEER. CDR3 length equals 15 residues. V dropped 1 base and J dropped 0 bases, with 10 bases sitting between them. The CDR3 spells CASSQGRESSYEQYF. CDR3 DNA: TGCGCCAGCAGCCAAGGCAGGGAGAGCTCCTACGAGCAGTACTTC.

The V gene is TRBV15, the J gene TRBJ1-4; D is possibly TRBD1 (5 bases). Germline CDR1 reads LNHNV; CDR2 reads YYDKDF (reference sequence). CDR3 size: 16 residues. Trimming shortened V by 3 bases and J by 5 bases, and 16 bases separated the two germline ends. The CDR3 DNA follows: TGTGCCACCAGCAGGGTCACGAGCGGGGGGAATGAAAAACTGTTTTTT. It yields the protein CATSRVTSGGNEKLFF.

This chain links TRBV2 with TRBJ2-5; 7 bases agree with TRBD1. V was pared by 6 bases and J by 3 bases, with 10 bases of the junction left unmatched. Germline values: CDR1 SNHLY, CDR2 FYNNEI. CDR3 length: 15 amino acids. CDR3 in amino acids: CASRVPGQRKETQYF. The CDR3 nucleotides read TGTGCCAGCAGAGTACCGGGACAGAGAAAAGAGACCCAGTACTTC.

The CDR3, as DNA: TGCGCCAGCAGCTTAGGTCTCGACAATGAGCAGTTCTTC. This encodes CASSLGLDNEQFF. The chain employs TRBV5-1 and TRBJ2-1; D remains ambiguous. The length of the CDR3 is 13 residues. CDR1 and CDR2 from the germline V gene are SGHRS and YFSETQ. The germline V and J ends were trimmed by 2 bases and 5 bases, with 8 bases remaining between them.

The chain links TRBV5-4 to TRBJ1-2, with D possibly matching TRBD1 (5 bases). CDR1 is SGHNT, CDR2 YYREEE, per germline (reference sequence). The ends were cut back, 1 base at V and 4 bases at J, with 14 bases in the middle. CDR3 size: 15 residues. The CDR3 here is CASSLKWGHSYGYTF. The CDR3 DNA follows: TGTGCCAGCAGCTTGAAGTGGGGCCACAGCTATGGCTACACCTTC.

This clone was seen a handful of times. V usage is TRBV6-5 and J usage is TRBJ2-7; no clear D. CDR1 is MNHEY, CDR2 SVGAGI, per germline. This CDR3 comprises 15 residues. V was shortened by 6 bases and J by 5 bases, with 20 bases between the two germline ends. The CDR3 DNA reads TGTGCCAGCAGAGCCCCGGACGCTCCACACCACGAGCAGTACTTC. As protein: CASRAPDAPHHEQYF.

The DNA of the CDR3 is TGTGCCAGCAGCTTTCCCGGACTAGCGGGGCCTCTCTACGAGCAGTACTTC. This gives the protein CASSFPGLAGPLYEQYF. The chain joins TRBV7-2 to TRBJ2-7, with 12 nucleotides matching TRBD2. Germline trimming cut 3 bases from V and 3 bases from J; bases unmatched to any gene: 9. Germline V lookup: CDR1 SGHTA, CDR2 FQGNSA. There are 17 residues in the CDR3.

The rearrangement uses TRBV30 and TRBJ2-3; the match to TRBD2 covers 11 bases. CDR3 size: 14 residues. Germline loops: CDR1 GTSNPN, CDR2 SVGIG (reference sequence). V was clipped by 5 bases and J by 1 base; unmatched bases: 2. The CDR3 sequence is CAWVLAGGTDTQYF. The CDR3 bases are TGTGCCTGGGTACTAGCGGGAGGCACAGATACGCAGTATTTT.

This clone was counted a single time. The chain links TRBV30 to TRBJ2-1, with a weak D call TRBD1 (6 bases). This CDR3 is built from 16 residues. The germline CDR1 and CDR2 sequences are GTSNPN and SVGIG (reference sequence). Trimming removed 4 bases at V and 0 bases at J, with 16 bases between. CDR3 coding DNA: TGTGCCTGGACTTCACCTGGGGGCCGCTCCTACAATGAGCAGTTCTTC. Protein product: CAWTSPGGRSYNEQFF.

V usage is TRBV5-4 and J usage is TRBJ2-6, with 8 bases aligning to TRBD2. Germline values: CDR1 SGHNT, CDR2 YYREEE (reference sequence). CDR3 length: 15 residues. V was pared by 4 bases and J by 1 base, with 1 base of the junction left unmatched. The CDR3 sequence is CASSPGGSGANVLTF. For the CDR3, the DNA is TGTGCCAGCAGCCCGGGGGGGTCTGGGGCCAACGTCCTGACTTTC.

The CDR3: CASRGGDYSNQPQHF. The CDR3 DNA follows: TGTGCCTCTAGGGGGGGGGACTATAGCAATCAGCCCCAGCATTTT. The chain is built from TRBV19 and TRBJ1-5; TRBD1 is a possible D gene (6 bases). CDR3 length equals 15 residues. The germline gives CDR1 LNHDA, CDR2 SQIVND (reference sequence). The V end lost 11 bases, the J end lost 0 bases, and 17 bases lay between the germline ends.

The V call is TRBV7-9, the J call TRBJ2-3; 11 nucleotides match TRBD2. V was clipped by 4 bases and J by 3 bases; unmatched bases: 3. The germline V gene has CDR1 SEHNR and CDR2 FQNEAQ (reference sequence). The CDR3 consists of 15 residues. Here the CDR3 DNA reads TGTGCCAGCAGCTGGGGACTAGCGGAGACAGATACGCAGTATTTT. It translates to CASSWGLAETDTQYF.

The chain employs TRBV6-5 and TRBJ1-4, with 10 positions matching TRBD1. J lost 10 bases, V lost 4 bases, and 12 bases had no gene match. CDR1 is MNHEY and CDR2 is SVGAGI in the germline V gene. The CDR3 has 16 residues. The CDR3 spells CASSSNSGTGVGKLFF. The CDR3 DNA is TGTGCCAGCAGTTCCAATTCCGGGACAGGGGTCGGAAAACTGTTTTTT.

J is TRBJ1-2 and V is TRBV14; D unclear. Trimming left V 3 bases short and J 3 bases short, with 14 bases between. This CDR3 spans 15 amino acids. CDR1 is SGHDN, CDR2 FVKESK, per germline. As DNA, the CDR3 is TGTGCCAGCAGCCACTATCCACACGTGGACTATGGCTACACCTTC. Translating gives CASSHYPHVDYGYTF.

In this sample, this clone turned up once. The chain carries TRBV5-4 and TRBJ2-3, with TRBD2 identical over 8 bases. Germline V gene data show CDR1 as SGHNT and CDR2 as YYREEE (reference sequence). V shed 4 bases, J shed 4 bases, and the junction held 8 bases outside the gene matches. CDR3 length equals 15 residues. This CDR3 is CASSVTGGGSDTQYF. CDR3 nucleotide sequence: TGTGCCAGCAGCGTAACGGGCGGGGGGTCAGATACGCAGTATTTT.

The chain links TRBV7-3 to TRBJ1-6; D is perhaps TRBD1 (5 bases). Germline-derived CDR1 and CDR2 are SGHTA and FQGTGA. This CDR3 has 17 amino acids. Trimming pared 3 bases from V and 10 bases from J, leaving 22 bases between. This CDR3 reads CASSFRGNGAVDSPLHF. The CDR3 DNA is TGTGCCAGCAGCTTTAGGGGTAACGGGGCCGTGGACTCACCCCTCCACTTT.

The chain uses TRBV19 and TRBJ1-5, with D unresolved. V was cut by 3 bases and J by 4 bases, with 4 bases left in between. Per the germline V gene, CDR1 is LNHDA and CDR2 is SQIVND (reference sequence). The CDR3 is made up of 12 amino acids. For the CDR3, the DNA is TGTGCCAGTAGTATTAGAAATCAGCCCCAGCATTTT. Protein sequence: CASSIRNQPQHF.

The chain links TRBV11-2 to TRBJ2-7; 8 bases fit TRBD2. Germline CDR1 is SGHAT and CDR2 is FQNNGV. The CDR3 has 14 amino acids. The ends lost 5 bases at V and 6 bases at J; junction bases unmatched: 9. In DNA form, the CDR3 reads TGTGCCAGCAGCATGAACGGGGGGGCGGGCGAGCAGTACTTC. Translation: CASSMNGGAGEQYF.

The chain employs TRBV14 and TRBJ1-6; no clear D gene. The CDR3 is 13 amino acids. Per the germline V gene, CDR1 is SGHDN and CDR2 is FVKESK. Trimming shortened V by 4 bases and J by 4 bases, and 5 bases separated the two germline ends. The CDR3 spells CASSLFYNSPLHF. The CDR3 DNA reads as TGTGCCAGCAGCCTTTTTTATAATTCACCCCTCCACTTT.

The chain carries TRBV11-3 and TRBJ2-1, with TRBD2 matching over 10 bases. CDR1 and CDR2 (germline): SGHNT, YENEEA. The V gene end was trimmed by 5 bases and the J gene end by 9 bases; junction bases not matched to a gene: 7. This CDR3 is built from 14 residues. CDR3: CASSPGTSVLEQFF. The CDR3 DNA is TGTGCCAGCAGCCCAGGGACTAGCGTCCTTGAGCAGTTCTTC.